The entry below gives a single T cell receptor beta chain sequence along with its context. What it recognizes is unknown. These data originate in a study of shared clonotypes between healthy human individuals. Study observations and caveats: Several donors held about 5.1% of naive CD4 clonotypes in common.

This CDR3 region has 14 residues. CDR1 and CDR2 from the germline V gene are SGHKS and YYEKEE (reference sequence). V lost 0 bases and J lost 1, with 7 bases in between. Sequenced by immunoSEQ multiplex PCR; TCRdb stores in-frame clones only, minus some. In the table there are 1.4 million or so clones, 98% of which are singletons. Sequencing was performed on naive CD4+ T cells sorted from blood. Noted subset: CD45RA+ positively selected. This sequence originates from a man younger than 45 in good health. The chain has TRBV5-5 and TRBJ2-5, with D hard to call. CDR3 in amino acids: CASSLERFQETQYF. CDR3 nucleotides: TGTGCCAGCAGCTTGGAACGGTTCCAAGAGACCCAGTACTTC.